The rows below give T cell receptor beta chains drawn from one sample of a study. TCRdb recomputed calls from the RT-PCR reads with MiXCR, one row per CDR3 protein. The sample carries hundreds of thousands of distinct CDR3 sequences, over 12% recorded once. The sequenced sample was memory CD4+ T cells from blood. These receptors were collected from a female donor in good health, serving as a healthy control. Both conserved end residues are part of each CDR3. A D gene is named only where the DNA matches it firmly. Size is stated for part of the rows, as once, few or many counts, or as a class when the clone is expanded.

clone size: -; D gene: -; V gene: TRBV3-1; J gene: TRBJ2-1; CDR3 protein: CASSQDFGNEQFF; CDR3 DNA: TGTGCCAGCAGCCAAGATTTCGGAAATGAGCAGTTCTTC
clone size: -; D gene: TRBD2; V gene: TRBV4-3; J gene: TRBJ2-2; CDR3 protein: CASSHGGSTSPGELFF; CDR3 DNA: TGCGCCAGCAGCCACGGCGGGAGTACCTCTCCCGGGGAGCTGTTTTTT
clone size: -; D gene: TRBD2; V gene: TRBV10-3; J gene: TRBJ2-3; CDR3 protein: CASWTSPSTDTQYF; CDR3 DNA: TGTGCCTCCTGGACTAGCCCAAGCACAGATACGCAGTATTTT
clone size: many; D gene: TRBD2; V gene: TRBV9; J gene: TRBJ2-3; CDR3 protein: CASSSPSGRDTQYF; CDR3 DNA: TGTGCCAGCAGCTCCCCTAGCGGGAGGGATACGCAGTATTTT
clone size: -; D gene: TRBD2; V gene: TRBV4-1; J gene: TRBJ2-7; CDR3 protein: CASSHPAGGPEQYF; CDR3 DNA: TGCGCCAGCAGCCACCCAGCGGGAGGGCCCGAGCAGTACTTC
clone size: many; D gene: -; V gene: TRBV4-1; J gene: TRBJ2-1; CDR3 protein: CASSQVKAYEQFF; CDR3 DNA: TGCGCCAGCAGCCAAGTCAAAGCGTATGAGCAGTTCTTC
clone size: few; D gene: -; V gene: TRBV28; J gene: TRBJ2-2; CDR3 protein: CASTLSGAGELFF; CDR3 DNA: TGTGCCAGCACTTTATCGGGCGCCGGGGAGCTGTTTTTT
clone size: many; D gene: -; V gene: TRBV6-2/TRBV6-3; J gene: TRBJ2-5; CDR3 protein: CASSLGGGSETQYF; CDR3 DNA: TGTGCCAGCAGTTTGGGAGGGGGATCGGAGACCCAGTACTTC
clone size: few; D gene: TRBD2; V gene: TRBV20-1; J gene: TRBJ2-3; CDR3 protein: CSAPGWASGDPDTQYF; CDR3 DNA: TGCAGTGCCCCAGGGTGGGCTAGCGGGGACCCAGATACGCAGTATTTT
clone size: many; D gene: -; V gene: TRBV5-1; J gene: TRBJ1-5; CDR3 protein: CASSWGTGNQPQHF; CDR3 DNA: TGCGCCAGCAGCTGGGGGACGGGGAATCAGCCCCAGCATTTT
clone size: -; D gene: TRBD1; V gene: TRBV12-3/TRBV12-4; J gene: TRBJ2-7; CDR3 protein: CASSNAGQGWGEQYF; CDR3 DNA: TGTGCCAGCAGCAACGCGGGACAGGGGTGGGGGGAGCAGTACTTC
clone size: -; D gene: -; V gene: TRBV6-1; J gene: TRBJ2-5; CDR3 protein: CASTLAEAFQETQYF; CDR3 DNA: TGTGCCAGCACATTGGCAGAGGCGTTCCAAGAGACCCAGTACTTC
clone size: many; D gene: -; V gene: TRBV5-1; J gene: TRBJ2-3; CDR3 protein: CASSLVGQGTDTQYF; CDR3 DNA: TGTGCCAGCAGTTTAGTCGGTCAGGGGACAGATACGCAGTATTTT
clone size: -; D gene: TRBD1; V gene: TRBV20-1; J gene: TRBJ2-1; CDR3 protein: CSARDFSGQGYNEQFF; CDR3 DNA: TGCAGTGCTAGAGACTTCTCCGGACAGGGGTACAATGAGCAGTTCTTC